This TCR beta chain was sequenced in a study of T cells in Graves' hyperthyroidism and ophthalmopathy. V shed 6 bases and J 1 base; nucleotides not matched to a gene: 4. Germline V CDR1 and CDR2: SQVTM, ANQGSEA. CDR3 length equals 13 residues. The study left out patients who had uncontrolled infection, other autoimmune disease, pregnancy or lactation. Amplified TCR beta CDR3 regions came from RNA transcripts. HTBI primers were the set used in a first-round RT-PCR of the TCR CDR3. TCRdb re-derived calls from the multiplex PCR reads in MiXCR, one entry per CDR3 protein. The sample lists 660,000 or so distinct CDR3 sequences; roughly 46% were seen once.

Sequenced material: peripheral blood or thyroid tissue (not recorded which). The chain recombines TRBV29-1 with TRBJ1-1; 8 bases match TRBD1. The sequence was obtained from an adult man with Graves' disease, either hyperthyroidism or ophthalmopathy (not recorded which). CDR3: CSVRTGQNTEAFF. CDR3 bases: TGCAGCGTCAGGACAGGGCAGAACACTGAAGCTTTCTTT.